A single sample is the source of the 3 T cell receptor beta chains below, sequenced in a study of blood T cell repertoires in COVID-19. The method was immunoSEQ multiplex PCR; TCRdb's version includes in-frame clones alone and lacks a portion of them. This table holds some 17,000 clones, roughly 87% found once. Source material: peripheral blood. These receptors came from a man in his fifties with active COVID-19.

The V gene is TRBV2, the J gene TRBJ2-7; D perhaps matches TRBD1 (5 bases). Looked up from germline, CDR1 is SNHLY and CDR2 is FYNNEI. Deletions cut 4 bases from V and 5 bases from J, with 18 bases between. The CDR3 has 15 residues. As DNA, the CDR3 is TGTGCCAGCAGTGGGCCCGACAGTGTCGTCGACGAGCAGTACTTC. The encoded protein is CASSGPDSVVDEQYF.

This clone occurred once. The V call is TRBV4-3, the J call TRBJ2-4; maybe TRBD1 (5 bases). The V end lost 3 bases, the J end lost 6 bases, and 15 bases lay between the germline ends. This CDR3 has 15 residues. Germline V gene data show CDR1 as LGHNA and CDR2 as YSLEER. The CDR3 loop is CASSQSQGSRNIQYF. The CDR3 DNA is TGCGCCAGCAGCCAGTCCCAGGGTTCTAGAAACATTCAGTACTTC.

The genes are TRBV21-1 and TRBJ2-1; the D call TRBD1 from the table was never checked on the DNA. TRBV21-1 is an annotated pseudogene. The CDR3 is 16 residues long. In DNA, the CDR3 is TGTGCCAGCAGCAAACTCAACAGGGGGGACCGCAGGGAGCAGTTCTTC. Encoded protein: CASSKLNRGDRREQFF.